These 27 T cell receptor beta chains were sequenced from one sample in a study of T-cell memory formation after mild COVID-19 (dated by TCRdb to about 2021). The library relied on 5' RACE. The instrument given in TCRdb is Illumina NovaSeq 6000. TCRdb reworked the public reads: Q25 trimming with fastp, MiXCR clone assembly, productive beta chains retained. Rows with one shared CDR3 protein collapse into an entry with the most common genes and DNA. The sample table shows around 320,000 distinct CDR3 sequences, and about 13% are seen once. The top ten constitute around 20% of the sample. Material for sequencing was PBMCs or a T cell subset sorted from them (not recorded which). These TCRs come from a man aged 18-30 years who had mild COVID-19 (a few samples of this study predate the infection). The sample titles of this study are shuffled in the database, so cell type and time point are left out; the donor was told from shared clones.

The chain has TRBV5-6 and TRBJ2-2, with 9 bases fitting TRBD2. Germline assignment: CDR1 SGHDT and CDR2 YYEEEE. The CDR3 runs to 16 residues. V shed 4 bases and J 5 bases; nucleotides not matched to a gene: 9. The CDR3 DNA reads as TGTGCCAGCAGCACAAGCGGGGGGCCTTGGACCGGGGAGCTGTTTTTT. Translation gives CASSTSGGPWTGELFF. Full variable domain (rest looked up from reference TRBV5-6 and TRBJ2-2): DAGVTQSPTHLIKTRGQQVTLRCSPKSGHDTVSWYQQALGQGPQFIFQYYEEEERQRGNFPDRFSGHQFPNYSSELNVNALLLGDSALYLCASSTSGGPWTGELFFGEGSRLTVL.

V gene TRBV12-3 or TRBV12-4 combines with J gene TRBJ1-5; D perhaps matches TRBD1 (5 bases). The CDR3 contains 13 residues. The V gene lost 7 bases and the J gene lost 3 bases, with 10 bases spanning the gap. CDR3: CASTRGANQPQHF. Written as DNA, the CDR3 is TGTGCCAGCACGAGGGGTGCCAATCAGCCCCAGCATTTT.

This clonotype has ten or more counts. The chain joins TRBV6-2 or TRBV6-3 to TRBJ2-4, with TRBD1 matching over 7 bases. J gave up 7 bases and V 2 bases, and 8 bases lay outside the gene matches. This CDR3 comprises 15 residues. Germline values: CDR1 MNHEY, CDR2 SVGEGT. CDR3: CASSYGDRAANIQYF. The DNA for the CDR3 is TGTGCCAGCAGTTACGGCGACAGGGCCGCGAACATTCAGTACTTC.

The chain uses TRBV7-9 and TRBJ1-6, with D unresolved. This CDR3 spans 13 amino acids. Germline V lookup: CDR1 SEHNR, CDR2 FQNEAQ (reference sequence). The V and J ends lost 4 bases and 14 bases respectively, with 15 bases between them. The chain's CDR3 is CASSSPLGNTLHF. CDR3 DNA: TGTGCCAGCAGCTCTCCCCTAGGGAATACCCTCCACTTT.

There are a few counts of this clonotype. V and J are TRBV7-2 and TRBJ2-2; no definite D call. The length of the CDR3 is 14 residues. Germline loops: CDR1 SGHTA, CDR2 FQGNSA. The V end was cut by 1 base, the J end by 4 bases, with 7 bases between. CDR3 nucleotides: TGTGCCAGCAGCTTAGGAGTTTCCACCGGGGAGCTGTTTTTT. Protein product: CASSLGVSTGELFF. The full variable domain, with the rest looked up from reference TRBV7-2 and TRBJ2-2, is GAGVSQSPSNKVTEKGKDVELRCDPISGHTALYWYRQSLGQGLEFLIYFQGNSAPDKSGLPSDRFSAERTGGSVSTLTIQRTQQEDSAVYLCASSLGVSTGELFFGEGSRLTVL.

This clonotype was observed once. The chain employs TRBV7-3 and TRBJ2-6; D might be TRBD2 (6 bases). V was trimmed by 8 bases and J by 2 bases, leaving 16 bases between them. From germline, CDR1 is SGHTA and CDR2 FQGTGA. This CDR3 is built from 16 residues. The CDR3 region is CASFDGTQPGANVLTF. The CDR3 DNA follows: TGTGCCAGCTTTGACGGGACTCAGCCTGGGGCCAACGTCCTGACTTTC.

This clonotype has just one count. The chain recombines TRBV9 with TRBJ1-4; 7 bases align to TRBD1. This CDR3 region has 16 residues. V shed 0 bases, J shed 8 bases, and the junction held 10 bases outside the gene matches. CDR1 SGDLS and CDR2 YYNGEE come from the germline V gene. CDR3 in amino acids: CASSVGHRGRGEKLFF. DNA for the CDR3: TGTGCCAGCAGCGTAGGACATAGGGGGCGCGGGGAAAAACTGTTTTTT.

This clonotype occurred a few times. The V call is TRBV10-3, the J call TRBJ2-3, with TRBD2 matching 14 bases. CDR3 length equals 18 residues. V gave up 2 bases and J gave up 2 bases; unmatched junction bases: 6. The germline CDR1 and CDR2 sequences are ENHRY and SYGVKD. In nucleotides, the CDR3 is TGTGCCATCAGTGAGATTCGGACTAGCGGGGGGCTCACAGATACGCAGTATTTT. Protein: CAISEIRTSGGLTDTQYF.

The chain joins TRBV7-6 to TRBJ2-1; D is uncertain. The CDR3 spans 18 residues. Trimming stripped 0 bases from V and 8 bases from J, with 23 bases between. CDR1 is SGHVS, CDR2 FNYEAQ, per germline. CDR3 in amino acids: CASSLARRGFRSTDEQFF. The CDR3 DNA reads as TGTGCCAGCAGCTTAGCAAGACGTGGGTTCAGGAGCACGGATGAGCAGTTCTTC.

This clonotype has more than one count but fewer than ten. The genes are TRBV5-1 and TRBJ2-6; D possibly corresponds to TRBD1 (6 bases). The CDR3 totals 21 residues. CDR1 is SGHRS, CDR2 YFSETQ, per germline. The germline V and J ends were trimmed by 0 bases and 0 bases, with 22 bases remaining between them. CDR3: CASSLARMGQGSLSGANVLTF. CDR3 in DNA: TGCGCCAGCAGCTTGGCCAGGATGGGACAAGGCAGTCTCTCTGGGGCCAACGTCCTGACTTTC. The whole variable domain, filled in from reference TRBV5-1 and TRBJ2-6, reads KAGVTQTPRYLIKTRGQQVTLSCSPISGHRSVSWYQQTPGQGLQFLFEYFSETQRNKGNFPGRFSGRQFSNSRSEMNVSTLELGDSALYLCASSLARMGQGSLSGANVLTFGAGSRLTVL.

The gene calls are TRBV28 and TRBJ2-4, with 8 nucleotides matching TRBD1. The CDR3 extends over 16 amino acids. Unmatched junction bases numbered 12, after V lost 5 bases and J lost 6 bases. The germline gives CDR1 MDHEN, CDR2 SYDVKM. The CDR3 region is CASSRAEGQGLNIQYF. The CDR3 DNA sequence: TGTGCCAGCAGTCGCGCCGAAGGACAGGGTCTAAACATTCAGTACTTC.

This clonotype appeared a few times. This chain joins TRBV18 and TRBJ1-2; 8 bases line up with TRBD1. Trimming at V came to 0 bases and at J to 3 bases, leaving 3 bases not matched to a gene. The CDR3 contains 15 residues. Germline V gene lookup returns CDR1 KGHSH and CDR2 LQKENI. CDR3 nucleotides: TGTGCCAGCTCACCACCTGGACAGGGAGACTATGGCTACACCTTC. Encoded protein: CASSPPGQGDYGYTF.

This clonotype was detected a few times. This sequence joins TRBV5-1 and TRBJ2-7; D gene uncertain. Germline CDR1 reads SGHRS; CDR2 reads YFSETQ. The CDR3 spans 14 residues. Trimming removed 0 bases from V and 2 bases from J, with 9 bases in between. The CDR3 nucleotides read TGCGCCAGCAGCTTGGAGCCGGGTCCCTACGAGCAGTACGTC. Its protein product is CASSLEPGPYEQYV.

This clonotype showed up just a few times. The V and J genes are TRBV19 and TRBJ2-1, with D perhaps matching TRBD1 (6 bases). The CDR3 contains 15 residues. From germline, CDR1 is LNHDA and CDR2 SQIVND (reference sequence). V gave up 9 bases and J gave up 4 bases, with 19 bases separating them. As DNA, the CDR3 is TGTGCCAGCACGAAGGCAGGGACACCGTACAATGAGCAGTTCTTC. Translated, it gives CASTKAGTPYNEQFF.

This clonotype was counted between two and nine times. The chain employs TRBV30 and TRBJ1-6; D perhaps matches TRBD1 (5 bases). Germline V gene data show CDR1 as GTSNPN and CDR2 as SVGIG (reference sequence). V dropped 0 bases and J dropped 9 bases, with 15 bases sitting between them. CDR3 length: 15 amino acids. The CDR3 loop reads CAWSVLRGRASPLHF. The DNA for the CDR3 is TGTGCCTGGAGTGTACTAAGGGGCCGCGCTTCACCCCTCCACTTT.

Only a few counts were recorded for this clonotype. This CDR3 is CASRFIGGYEQYV. The CDR3 DNA is TGTGCCAGCAGGTTTATAGGTGGCTACGAGCAGTACGTC. The chain couples TRBV28 to TRBJ2-7, with D hard to call. The CDR3 covers 13 residues. Germline V gene lookup returns CDR1 MDHEN and CDR2 SYDVKM. Trimming took 6 bases from V and 3 from J, leaving 12 bases between them.

This rearrangement joins TRBV7-2 to TRBJ2-4; 7 bases are a match to TRBD2. Germline trimming cut 7 bases from V and 3 bases from J; bases unmatched to any gene: 9. In germline, CDR1 is SGHTA, CDR2 FQGNSA. This CDR3 contains 15 residues. The CDR3 loop reads CASNLRGVGKNIQYF. The CDR3 DNA reads TGTGCCAGCAACCTACGGGGGGTGGGCAAAAACATTCAGTACTTC.

V gene TRBV5-1 combines with J gene TRBJ1-1; a weak D match, TRBD1 (6 bases). V lost 2 bases to trimming and J lost 5 bases, with 19 bases between them. The CDR3 extends over 16 amino acids. Germline V gives CDR1 SGHRS, CDR2 YFSETQ. The CDR3 nucleotides are TGCGCCAGCAGCTTCGGCGGTCCCGGGACAAGGACTGAAGCTTTCTTT. Protein sequence: CASSFGGPGTRTEAFF.

This clonotype was seen repeatedly, ten times or more. V gene TRBV7-8 combines with J gene TRBJ2-2; TRBD2 is a possible D gene (5 bases). CDR3 length equals 12 residues. The germline gives CDR1 SGHVS, CDR2 FQNEAQ. V lost 11 bases and J 7 bases, leaving 14 bases between the germline ends. This CDR3 is CAGGLTNGELFF. CDR3 DNA sequence: TGTGCCGGCGGGCTGACGAACGGGGAGCTGTTTTTT.

This chain uses TRBV12-3 or TRBV12-4 with TRBJ2-2; 8 bases agree with TRBD1. The V and J ends lost 5 bases and 5 bases, in that order; junction bases with no gene match: 7. CDR3 size: 15 residues. In DNA, the CDR3 is TGTGCCAGCAGTGAACAAGGACAGGGAACCGGGGAGCTGTTTTTT. It translates to CASSEQGQGTGELFF.

The sample holds a few counts of this clonotype. The chain links TRBV30 to TRBJ1-1; D remains ambiguous. This CDR3 region has 12 residues. The V and J ends lost 3 bases and 5 bases respectively, with 10 bases between them. Germline values: CDR1 GTSNPN, CDR2 SVGIG (reference sequence). The CDR3 protein is CAWSTTGTEAFF. The CDR3 nucleotides read TGTGCCTGGAGCACGACGGGGACTGAAGCTTTCTTT. Variable domain in full (rest from reference TRBV30 and TRBJ1-1): SQTIHQWPATLVQPVGSPLSLECTVEGTSNPNLYWYRQAAGRGLQLLFYSVGIGQISSEVPQNLSASRPQDRQFILSSKKLLLSDSGFYLCAWSTTGTEAFFGQGTRLTVV.

This clonotype appeared a few times. The CDR3 region is CASSYTDSQETQYF. The DNA for the CDR3 is TGTGCCAGCAGCTACACGGACAGTCAAGAGACCCAGTACTTC. The chain joins TRBV13 to TRBJ2-5, with D tentatively TRBD1 (6 bases). The CDR3 has 14 amino acids. V lost 4 bases to trimming and J lost 2 bases, with 11 bases between them. The germline CDR1 and CDR2 sequences are PRHDT and FYEKMQ (reference sequence).

This clonotype was observed many times. The chain links TRBV5-1 to TRBJ2-1, with D tentatively TRBD1 or TRBD2 (5 bases each). From germline, CDR1 is SGHRS and CDR2 YFSETQ. The CDR3 sequence is 13 residues long. Trimming cost V 4 bases and J 10 bases, with 15 bases left between them. The DNA of the CDR3 is TGCGCCAGCAGCGCCGGGACGGCACCAGAGCAGTTCTTC. Its protein is CASSAGTAPEQFF. Together with reference TRBV5-1 and TRBJ2-1, the CDR3 gives the full variable domain: KAGVTQTPRYLIKTRGQQVTLSCSPISGHRSVSWYQQTPGQGLQFLFEYFSETQRNKGNFPGRFSGRQFSNSRSEMNVSTLELGDSALYLCASSAGTAPEQFFGPGTRLTVL.

The table lists this clonotype with a few counts. The chain employs TRBV7-2 and TRBJ1-2; D remains ambiguous. This CDR3 has 13 residues. Germline V gene sequence: CDR1 SGHTA, CDR2 FQGNSA. V was pared by 1 base and J by 8 bases, with 11 bases between. CDR3 in amino acids: CASSLGLPWGYTF. The CDR3 coding sequence is TGTGCCAGCAGCTTAGGGTTGCCGTGGGGCTACACCTTC.

The chain has TRBV5-1 and TRBJ1-3; D gene uncertain. CDR1 and CDR2 from the germline V gene are SGHRS and YFSETQ. V lost 6 bases, J lost 4 bases, and 23 bases lay in between. The CDR3 length is 17 residues. CDR3 region: CASTVGDGGSYGNTIYF. The CDR3 DNA is TGCGCCAGCACCGTCGGCGACGGAGGCTCTTACGGAAACACCATATATTTT.

The chain uses TRBV20-1 and TRBJ2-1; 7 bases match TRBD2. This CDR3 is 15 amino acids long. With V trimmed by 1 base and J by 4 bases, 7 bases remained unmatched. Germline loops: CDR1 DFQATT, CDR2 SNEGSKA (reference sequence). The CDR3 is CSARVSGREYNEQFF. CDR3 sequence (DNA): TGCAGTGCTAGAGTCTCAGGGAGGGAGTACAATGAGCAGTTCTTC.

This clonotype has just a few counts. The chain employs TRBV5-1 and TRBJ2-3; D is unclear. CDR3 length: 13 amino acids. Germline values: CDR1 SGHRS, CDR2 YFSETQ. The V end lost 1 base, the J end lost 6 bases, and 9 bases lay between the germline ends. The CDR3 sequence: CASSLIARDTQYF. CDR3 DNA: TGCGCCAGCAGCTTGATAGCCCGGGATACGCAGTATTTT.